The source of this T cell receptor (beta chain) is a study of control samples from healthy donors and cancer patients. Assay used: immunoSEQ multiplex PCR; TCRdb lists only in-frame clones, some missing. The sample has tens of thousands of clones, under 95% seen once; the top ten hold roughly 1.3%. V gave up 3 bases and J gave up 5 bases; unmatched junction bases: 9. From germline, CDR1 is SGHDN and CDR2 FVKESK. This CDR3 is built from 16 residues. This chain connects TRBV14 to TRBJ2-1; TRBD2 agrees at 8 bases. Sequenced input: PBMCs. The receptor's source is a woman in her thirties or forties with lung cancer. Here the CDR3 reads CASSHHRAGGDNEQFF. The DNA for the CDR3 is TGTGCCAGCAGCCATCACCGGGCGGGGGGTGACAATGAGCAGTTCTTC.